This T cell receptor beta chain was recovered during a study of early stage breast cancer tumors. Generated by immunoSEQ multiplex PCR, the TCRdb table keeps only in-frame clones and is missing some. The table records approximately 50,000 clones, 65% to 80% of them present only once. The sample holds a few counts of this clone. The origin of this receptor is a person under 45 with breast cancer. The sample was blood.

The CDR3 loop is CASSQEKRSYNEQFF. The CDR3 DNA reads TGCGCCAGCAGCCAAGAGAAGCGTTCCTACAATGAGCAGTTCTTC. The genes are TRBV4-1 and TRBJ2-1; D is unclear. The length of the CDR3 is 15 residues. CDR1 and CDR2 (germline): MGHRA, YSYEKL. The ends were cut back, 0 bases at V and 1 base at J, with 7 bases in the middle.